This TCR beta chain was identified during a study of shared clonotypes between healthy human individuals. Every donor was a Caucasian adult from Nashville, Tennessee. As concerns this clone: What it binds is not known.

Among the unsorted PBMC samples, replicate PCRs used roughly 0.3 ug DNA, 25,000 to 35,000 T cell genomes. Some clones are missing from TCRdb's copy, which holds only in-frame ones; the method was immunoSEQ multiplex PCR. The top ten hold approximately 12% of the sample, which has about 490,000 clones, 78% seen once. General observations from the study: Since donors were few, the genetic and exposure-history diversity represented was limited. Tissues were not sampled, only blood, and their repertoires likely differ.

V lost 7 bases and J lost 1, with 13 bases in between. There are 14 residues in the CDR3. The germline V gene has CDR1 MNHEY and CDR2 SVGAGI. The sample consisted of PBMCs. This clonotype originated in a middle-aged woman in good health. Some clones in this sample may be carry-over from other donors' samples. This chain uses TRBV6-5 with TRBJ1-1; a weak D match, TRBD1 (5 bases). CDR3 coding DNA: TGTGCCAGCAAGCGGGGGGAGGCGAACACTGAAGCTTTCTTT. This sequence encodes CASKRGEANTEAFF.